The present TCR beta chain was sequenced within a study of a mutant IDH1 vaccine in newly diagnosed glioma. Study in general: The week-35 safety follow-up was V12, and the week-47 study end was V13. Overall study findings and caveats: It was more than 80% of patients that developed vaccine-induced immune responses. Changes to the top peripheral T cell clonotypes appeared unrelated to pseudoprogression.

Data came from immunoSEQ multiplex PCR; TCRdb stores just in-frame clones and leaves some out. The sample includes 10,000 to 15,000 clones, roughly 72% of them seen just once. This clone has just a few counts. Its antigen is still unknown. Time point described: week 47, end of study. Doses of 300 ug of mutant IDH1 20-mer peptide were given with topical imiquimod. Trimming stripped 2 bases from V and 6 bases from J, with 14 bases between. From germline, CDR1 is MGHDK and CDR2 SYGVNS. CDR3 length: 15 residues. This clonotype originated in a woman aged 40 to 50 with glioma. The sample here was PBMCs, taken from a glioma patient whose treatment included an IDH1 peptide vaccine. The chain carries TRBV25-1 and TRBJ1-5, with D tentatively TRBD1 (5 bases). CDR3 nucleotide sequence: TGTGCCAGCAGTGAAGTGGGCAGGGTTGGTCAGCCCCAGCATTTT. Translated: CASSEVGRVGQPQHF.